A selection of T cell receptor beta chains follows, all from one sample in a study of blood T cell repertoires in COVID-19. Produced via immunoSEQ multiplex PCR; TCRdb's table is partial and in-frame only. The sample shows about 190,000 clones, less than 90% of them seen only once. Sequences were obtained from peripheral blood. These receptor sequences come from a man aged 30-40 years with acute or convalescent COVID-19. Both conserved end residues are part of each CDR3.

V,J,CDR3
TRBV7-9,TRBJ1-3,CASNDRVPSGNTIYF
TRBV7-9,TRBJ2-3,CASSLLAGGLPDTQYF
TRBV29-1,TRBJ2-7,CSVEDARGYEQYF
TRBV19,TRBJ1-1,CASSISLRQKMNTEAFF
TRBV9,TRBJ1-4,CASSPDLINEKLFF
TRBV19,TRBJ1-5,CASRSRGLGSNQPQHF
TRBV5-4,TRBJ2-2,CASSPDRTANTGELFF
TRBV6-5,TRBJ1-2,CATRQERYGYTF
TRBV28,TRBJ1-1,CASSTSTGWSTEAFF
TRBV28,TRBJ1-2,CASSRDRLYGYTF
TRBV19,TRBJ2-1,CASSMRPAASGGYHEQFF
TRBV7-6,TRBJ2-1,CASSLGQGIWNEQFF
TRBV9,TRBJ2-1,CASSAWTSGNEQFF
TRBV18,TRBJ1-1,CASSRDRLNTEAFF
TRBV28,TRBJ1-2,CASSLRQYGYTF
TRBV2,TRBJ1-5,CASSGPMPQHF
TRBV7-8,TRBJ1-2,CASSPKQGDYGYTF
TRBV4-1,TRBJ1-6,CASSQLRLSMRERDSPLHF
TRBV25-1,TRBJ1-1,CASSDPRGRDTEAFF
TRBV5-1,TRBJ1-3,CASSLLGISGNTIYF
TRBV5-1,TRBJ2-1,CASSGTGTSGRSHNEQFF
TRBV28,TRBJ2-7,CASSRFGQIPSYEQYF
TRBV5-8,TRBJ2-3,CASSLGRLGDTQYF